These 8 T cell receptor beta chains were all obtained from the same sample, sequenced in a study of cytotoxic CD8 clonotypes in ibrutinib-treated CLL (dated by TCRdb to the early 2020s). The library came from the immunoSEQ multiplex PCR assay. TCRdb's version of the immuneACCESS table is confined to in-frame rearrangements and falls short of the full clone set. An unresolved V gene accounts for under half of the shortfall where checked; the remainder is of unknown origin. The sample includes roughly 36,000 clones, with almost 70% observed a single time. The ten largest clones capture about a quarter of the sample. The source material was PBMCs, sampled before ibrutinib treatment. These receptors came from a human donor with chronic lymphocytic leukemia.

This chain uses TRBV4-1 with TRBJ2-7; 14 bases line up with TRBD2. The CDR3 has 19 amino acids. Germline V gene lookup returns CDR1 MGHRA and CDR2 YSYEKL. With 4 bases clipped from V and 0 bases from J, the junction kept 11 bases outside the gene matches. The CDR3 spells CASSLRTSGGYASSYEQYF. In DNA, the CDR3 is TGCGCCAGCAGCCTCCGGACTAGCGGGGGGTACGCGAGCTCCTACGAGCAGTACTTC.

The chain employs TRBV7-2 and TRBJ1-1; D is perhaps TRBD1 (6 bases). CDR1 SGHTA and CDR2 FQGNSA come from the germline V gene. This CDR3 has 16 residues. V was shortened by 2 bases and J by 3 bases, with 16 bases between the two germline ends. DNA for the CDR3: TGTGCCAGCAGCTTAAGCCTTATAGGGGGGGACACTGAAGCTTTCTTT. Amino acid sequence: CASSLSLIGGDTEAFF.

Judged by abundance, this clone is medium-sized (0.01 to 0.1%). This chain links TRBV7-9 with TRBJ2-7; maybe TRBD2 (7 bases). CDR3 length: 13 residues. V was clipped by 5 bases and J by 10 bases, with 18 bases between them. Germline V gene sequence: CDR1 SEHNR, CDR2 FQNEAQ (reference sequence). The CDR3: CASSLGPAGAQYF. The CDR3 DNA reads TGTGCCAGCAGCCTTGGCCCCGCGGGGGCTCAGTACTTC.

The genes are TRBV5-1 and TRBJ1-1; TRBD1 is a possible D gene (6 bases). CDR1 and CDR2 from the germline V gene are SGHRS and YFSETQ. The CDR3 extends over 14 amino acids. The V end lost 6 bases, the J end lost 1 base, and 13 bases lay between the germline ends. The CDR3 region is CASTIGQRNTEAFF. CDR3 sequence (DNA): TGCGCCAGCACTATCGGACAGAGGAACACTGAAGCTTTCTTT.

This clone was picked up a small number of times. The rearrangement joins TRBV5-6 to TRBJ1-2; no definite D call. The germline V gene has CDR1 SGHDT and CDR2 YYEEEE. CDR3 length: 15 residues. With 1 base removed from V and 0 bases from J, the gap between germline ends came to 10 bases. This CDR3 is CASSLRTVANYGYTF. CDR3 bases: TGTGCCAGCAGCTTGCGGACGGTAGCTAACTATGGCTACACCTTC.

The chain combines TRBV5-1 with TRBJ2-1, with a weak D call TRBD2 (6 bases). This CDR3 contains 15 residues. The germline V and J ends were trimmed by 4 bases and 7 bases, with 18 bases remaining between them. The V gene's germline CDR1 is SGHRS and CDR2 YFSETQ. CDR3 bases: TGCGCCAGCAGCCCGGGGGTAACTAAAAGGAATGAGCAGTTCTTC. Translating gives CASSPGVTKRNEQFF.

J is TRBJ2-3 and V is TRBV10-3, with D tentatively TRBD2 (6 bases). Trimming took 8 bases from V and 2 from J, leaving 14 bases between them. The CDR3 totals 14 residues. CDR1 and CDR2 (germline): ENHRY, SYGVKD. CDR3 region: CAIGLGGSTDTQYF. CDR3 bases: TGTGCCATCGGCCTTGGGGGGTCCACAGATACGCAGTATTTT.

The CDR3 loop is CAWTLYMNTEAFF. The CDR3, as DNA: TGTGCCTGGACGCTCTACATGAACACTGAAGCTTTCTTT. This chain joins TRBV30 and TRBJ1-1; D gene unclear. CDR1 GTSNPN and CDR2 SVGIG come from the germline V gene (reference sequence). V lost 4 bases and J 0 bases, leaving 9 bases between the germline ends. CDR3 length equals 13 residues.